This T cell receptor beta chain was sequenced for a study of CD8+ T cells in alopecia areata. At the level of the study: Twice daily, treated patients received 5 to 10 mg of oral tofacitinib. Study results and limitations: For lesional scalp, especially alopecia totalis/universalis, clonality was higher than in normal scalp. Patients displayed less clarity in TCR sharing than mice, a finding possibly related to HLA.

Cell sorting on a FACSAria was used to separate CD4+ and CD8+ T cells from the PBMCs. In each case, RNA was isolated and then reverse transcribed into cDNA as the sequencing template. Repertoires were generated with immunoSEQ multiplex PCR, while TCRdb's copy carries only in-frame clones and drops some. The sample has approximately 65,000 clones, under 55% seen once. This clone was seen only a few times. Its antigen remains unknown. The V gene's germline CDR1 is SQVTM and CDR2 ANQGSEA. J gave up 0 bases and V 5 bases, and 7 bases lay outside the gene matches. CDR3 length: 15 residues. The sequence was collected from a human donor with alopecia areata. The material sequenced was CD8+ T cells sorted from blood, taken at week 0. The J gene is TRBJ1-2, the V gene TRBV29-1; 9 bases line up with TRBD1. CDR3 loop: CSVPGQGQSNYGYTF. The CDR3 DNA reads TGCAGCGTTCCGGGACAGGGACAATCTAACTATGGCTACACCTTC.